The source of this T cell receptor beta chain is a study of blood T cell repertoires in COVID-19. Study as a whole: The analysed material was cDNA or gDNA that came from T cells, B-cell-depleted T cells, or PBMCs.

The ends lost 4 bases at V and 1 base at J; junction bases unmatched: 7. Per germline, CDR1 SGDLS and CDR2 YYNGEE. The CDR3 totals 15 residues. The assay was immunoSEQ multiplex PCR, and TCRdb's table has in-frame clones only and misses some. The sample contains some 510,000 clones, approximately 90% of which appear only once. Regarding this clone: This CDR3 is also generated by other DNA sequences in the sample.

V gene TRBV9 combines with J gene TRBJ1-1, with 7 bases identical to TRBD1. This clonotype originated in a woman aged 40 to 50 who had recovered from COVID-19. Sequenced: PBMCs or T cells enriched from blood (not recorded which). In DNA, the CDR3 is TGTGCCAGCAGCCCCCGAGACAGGGAGAACACTGAAGCTTTCTTT. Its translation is CASSPRDRENTEAFF. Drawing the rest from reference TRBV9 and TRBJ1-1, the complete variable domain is DSGVTQTPKHLITATGQRVTLRCSPRSGDLSVYWYQQSLDQGLQFLIQYYNGEERAKGNILERFSAQQFPDLHSELNLSSLELGDSALYFCASSPRDRENTEAFFGQGTRLTVV.